This is a list of T cell receptor beta chains from one sample in a study of early T cells in non-severe SARS-CoV-2 infection. TCRdb reprocessed the 5' RACE reads with MiXCR, giving one entry per CDR3 protein. Among 70,000 to 95,000 distinct CDR3 sequences listed, about 11% were seen once. The sequenced sample consisted of whole blood. These receptors originate from an adult who was a healthcare worker with PCR-confirmed SARS-CoV-2 infection or an uninfected control (not recorded which). CDR3s include the opening cysteine and the closing phenylalanine or tryptophan. D genes are given only for firm matches. Some rows mark clone size as missing; the rest say once, few, many or name a class of expanded clone.

clone size	V gene	D gene	J gene	CDR3 DNA	CDR3 protein
few	TRBV4-2	NA	TRBJ2-6	TGTGCCAGCAGCCAAGGATACGGGGCCAACGTCCTGACTTTC	CASSQGYGANVLTF
NA	TRBV6-2/TRBV6-3	NA	TRBJ2-5	TGTGCCAGCTCCTGGGGATCCGAGACCCAGTACTTC	CASSWGSETQYF
many	TRBV5-1	NA	TRBJ1-1	TGCGCCAGCAGCTACGGACAGATTAACACTGAAGCTTTCTTT	CASSYGQINTEAFF
NA	TRBV10-2	NA	TRBJ2-1	TGCGCCAGCAGTGATGCCCGGACCAGCCTCAATGAGCAGTTCTTC	CASSDARTSLNEQFF
NA	TRBV12-3/TRBV12-4	NA	TRBJ2-3	TGTGCCAGCAGTTTATCTCTGCTAGATACGCAGTATTTT	CASSLSLLDTQYF
many	TRBV12-3/TRBV12-4	TRBD1	TRBJ2-7	TGTGCCAGCACCCTTTCCGGGACAGGGAGCTACGAGCAGTACTTC	CASTLSGTGSYEQYF
few	TRBV7-3	NA	TRBJ2-2	TGTGCCAGCAGCTTATTGGGGGGCCAGAACACCGGGGAGCTGTTTTTT	CASSLLGGQNTGELFF
many	TRBV29-1	NA	TRBJ2-7	TGCAGCGTTGAAACGGCAGGGCGCTACGAGCAGTACTTC	CSVETAGRYEQYF
NA	TRBV5-4	NA	TRBJ2-5	TGTGCCAGCAGCTTGGGGCAGGGTACGACCCAGTACTTC	CASSLGQGTTQYF
many	TRBV4-1	TRBD2	TRBJ2-7	TGCGCCAGCAGCCAAGTTCAGAGGGCGGGGGGCTACGAGCAGTACTTC	CASSQVQRAGGYEQYF
NA	TRBV11-2	TRBD1	TRBJ2-4	TGTGTCAGCAGCCGGGACAGTACAACAAACATTCAGTACTTC	CVSSRDSTTNIQYF
few	TRBV29-1	NA	TRBJ2-7	TGCAGCGTTCGGGGGGTCAGGGGCTCCTACGAGCAGTACTTC	CSVRGVRGSYEQYF
many	TRBV7-2	TRBD2	TRBJ2-3	TGTGCCAGCAGCCGACTAGCGGGGGGAGCAGATACGCAGTATTTT	CASSRLAGGADTQYF
few	TRBV6-6	NA	TRBJ1-5	TGTGCCAGCAGTTACTCGGTCGGGAGGGACAATCAGCCCCAGCATTTT	CASSYSVGRDNQPQHF
NA	TRBV7-6	NA	TRBJ2-6	TGTGCCAGCAGCTTGTGGGGGGATTTAAGCTCTGGGGCCAACGTCCTGACTTTC	CASSLWGDLSSGANVLTF
many	TRBV10-3	NA	TRBJ1-5	TGTGCCATCAGTGAGCCAAACTATAGCAATCAGCCCCAGCATTTT	CAISEPNYSNQPQHF